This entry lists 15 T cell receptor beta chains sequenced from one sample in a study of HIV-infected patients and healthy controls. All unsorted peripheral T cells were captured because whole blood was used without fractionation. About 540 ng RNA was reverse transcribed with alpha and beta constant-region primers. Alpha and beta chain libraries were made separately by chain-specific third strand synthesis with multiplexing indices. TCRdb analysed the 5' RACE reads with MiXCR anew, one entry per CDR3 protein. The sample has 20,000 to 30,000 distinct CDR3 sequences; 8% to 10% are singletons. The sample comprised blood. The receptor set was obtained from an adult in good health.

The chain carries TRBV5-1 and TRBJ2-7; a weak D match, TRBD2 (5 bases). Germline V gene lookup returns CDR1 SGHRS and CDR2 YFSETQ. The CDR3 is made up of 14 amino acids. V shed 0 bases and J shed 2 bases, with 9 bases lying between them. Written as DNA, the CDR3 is TGCGCCAGCAGCTTGGGGACTGTCCCCTACGAGCAGTACTTC. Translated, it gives CASSLGTVPYEQYF.

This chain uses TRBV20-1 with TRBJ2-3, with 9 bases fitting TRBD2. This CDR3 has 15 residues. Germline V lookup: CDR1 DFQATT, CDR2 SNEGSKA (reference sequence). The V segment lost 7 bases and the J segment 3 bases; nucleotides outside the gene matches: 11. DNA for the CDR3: TGCAGTGTAAAAAAGCCGGGACTAGCAACAGATACGCAGTATTTT. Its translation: CSVKKPGLATDTQYF.

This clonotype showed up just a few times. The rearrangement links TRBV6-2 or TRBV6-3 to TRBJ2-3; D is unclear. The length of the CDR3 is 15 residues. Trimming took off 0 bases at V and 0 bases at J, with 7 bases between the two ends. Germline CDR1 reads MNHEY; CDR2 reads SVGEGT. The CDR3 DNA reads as TGTGCCAGCAGTTACTCGACTGATAGCACAGATACGCAGTATTTT. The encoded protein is CASSYSTDSTDTQYF.

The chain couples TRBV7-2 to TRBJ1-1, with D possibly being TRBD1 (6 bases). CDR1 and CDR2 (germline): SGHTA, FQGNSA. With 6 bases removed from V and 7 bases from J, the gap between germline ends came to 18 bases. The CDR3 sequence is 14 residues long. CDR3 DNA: TGTGCCAGCAGTCTAGATGGGGGCTGGGGTGAAGCTTTCTTT. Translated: CASSLDGGWGEAFF.

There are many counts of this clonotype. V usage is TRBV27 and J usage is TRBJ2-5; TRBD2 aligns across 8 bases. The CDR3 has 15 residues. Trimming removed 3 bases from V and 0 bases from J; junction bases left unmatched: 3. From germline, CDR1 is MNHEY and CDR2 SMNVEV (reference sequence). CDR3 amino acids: CASSFVAGYQETQYF. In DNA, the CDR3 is TGTGCCAGCAGTTTTGTAGCGGGGTACCAAGAGACCCAGTACTTC.

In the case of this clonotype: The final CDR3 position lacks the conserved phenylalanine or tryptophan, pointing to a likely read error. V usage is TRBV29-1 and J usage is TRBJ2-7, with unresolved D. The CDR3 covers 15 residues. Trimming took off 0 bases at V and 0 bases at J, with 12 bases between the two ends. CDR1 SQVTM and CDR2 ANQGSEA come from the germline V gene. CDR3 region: CSVEEWGLSSYEQYL. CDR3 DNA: TGCAGCGTTGAAGAGTGGGGTCTGAGCTCCTACGAGCAGTACTTA.

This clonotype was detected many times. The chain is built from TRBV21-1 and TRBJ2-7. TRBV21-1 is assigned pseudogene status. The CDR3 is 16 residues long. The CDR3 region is CASSKRVGRLIYEQYF. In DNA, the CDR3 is TGTGCCAGCAGCAAACGAGTAGGACGGTTGATTTACGAGCAGTACTTC.

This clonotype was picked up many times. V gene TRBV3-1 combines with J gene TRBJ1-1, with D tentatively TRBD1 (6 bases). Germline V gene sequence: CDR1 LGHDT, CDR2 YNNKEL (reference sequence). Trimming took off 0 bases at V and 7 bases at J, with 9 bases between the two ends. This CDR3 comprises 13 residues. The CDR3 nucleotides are TGTGCCAGCAGCCAAGATCTGGGACATGAAGCTTTCTTT. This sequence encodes CASSQDLGHEAFF.

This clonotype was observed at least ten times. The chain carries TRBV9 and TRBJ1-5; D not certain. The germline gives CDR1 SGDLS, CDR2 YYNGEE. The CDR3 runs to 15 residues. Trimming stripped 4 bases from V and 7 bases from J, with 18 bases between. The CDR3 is CASSSTVGEGQPQHF. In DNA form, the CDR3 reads TGTGCCAGCAGCTCAACAGTGGGAGAAGGACAGCCCCAGCATTTT.

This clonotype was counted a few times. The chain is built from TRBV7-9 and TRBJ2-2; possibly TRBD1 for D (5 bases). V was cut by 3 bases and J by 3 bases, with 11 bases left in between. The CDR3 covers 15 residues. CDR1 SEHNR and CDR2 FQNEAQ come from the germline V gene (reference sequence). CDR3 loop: CASSFQGFDTGELFF. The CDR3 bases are TGTGCCAGCAGCTTTCAGGGTTTTGACACCGGGGAGCTGTTTTTT.

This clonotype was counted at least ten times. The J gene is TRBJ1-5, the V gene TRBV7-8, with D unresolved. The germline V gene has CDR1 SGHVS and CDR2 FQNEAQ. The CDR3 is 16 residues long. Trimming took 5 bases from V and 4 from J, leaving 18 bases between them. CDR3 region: CASSPGRRAPNQPQHF. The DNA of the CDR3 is TGTGCCAGCAGCCCCGGACGTAGGGCCCCTAATCAGCCCCAGCATTTT.

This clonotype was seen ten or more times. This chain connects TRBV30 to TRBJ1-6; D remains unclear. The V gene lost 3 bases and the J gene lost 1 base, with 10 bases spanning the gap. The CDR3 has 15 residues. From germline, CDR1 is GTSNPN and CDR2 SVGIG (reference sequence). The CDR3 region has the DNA TGTGCCTGGAGCGTAGGGATTTCCTATAATTCACCCCTCCACTTT. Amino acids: CAWSVGISYNSPLHF.

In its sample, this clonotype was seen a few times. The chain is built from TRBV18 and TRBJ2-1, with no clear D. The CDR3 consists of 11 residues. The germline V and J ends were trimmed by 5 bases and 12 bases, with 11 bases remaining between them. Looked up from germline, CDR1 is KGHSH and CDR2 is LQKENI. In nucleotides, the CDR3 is TGTGCCAGCTCATCTGGGGATTGGCAGTTCTTC. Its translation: CASSSGDWQFF.

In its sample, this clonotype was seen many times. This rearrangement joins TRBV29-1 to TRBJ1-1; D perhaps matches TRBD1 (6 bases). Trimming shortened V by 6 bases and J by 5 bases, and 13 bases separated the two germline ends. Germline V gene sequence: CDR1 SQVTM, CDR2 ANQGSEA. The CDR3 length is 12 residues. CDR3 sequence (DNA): TGCAGCGTCCGTTGGGGGGCAACTGAAGCTTTCTTT. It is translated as CSVRWGATEAFF.

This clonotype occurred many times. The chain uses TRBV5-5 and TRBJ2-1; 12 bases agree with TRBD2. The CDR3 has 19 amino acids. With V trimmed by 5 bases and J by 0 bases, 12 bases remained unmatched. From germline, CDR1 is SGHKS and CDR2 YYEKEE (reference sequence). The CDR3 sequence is CASRGGLAGGPSSYNEQFF. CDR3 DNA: TGTGCCAGCAGGGGCGGCCTAGCGGGGGGGCCAAGCTCCTACAATGAGCAGTTCTTC.